The entry below describes one T cell receptor beta chain. This sample stems from a study of blood T cell repertoires in COVID-19. Across the whole study: Samples of COVID-19 (acute and convalescent) were obtained from the United States, Italy and Spain. PBMCs, B-cell-depleted T cells, or T cells provided the cDNA or gDNA that made up the material.

The germline CDR1 and CDR2 sequences are SNHLY and FYNNEI. J lost 7 bases, V lost 8 bases, and 8 bases had no gene match. The CDR3 runs 13 residues. Assay: immunoSEQ multiplex PCR; the TCRdb copy retains only in-frame clones and omits some. The data contain roughly 160,000 clones, roughly 84% of them singletons. The receptor was derived from a woman older than 75 with active or convalescent COVID-19. Sequenced input: peripheral blood. The chain carries TRBV2 and TRBJ1-5; TRBD1 matches at 7 bases. The CDR3 sequence is CASQGVLGQPQHF. The DNA of the CDR3 is TGTGCCAGCCAGGGGGTATTAGGACAGCCCCAGCATTTT.